Sequencing of this T cell receptor beta chain was carried out in a study of blood T cells in healthy people across ages. Study results and caveats: The recorded TCR beta diversity per million T cells decreased in a roughly linear manner with age.

CDR1 and CDR2 (germline): SGHRS, YFSETQ. This CDR3 is 19 amino acids long. Alongside a J-beta primer mix, a sample-barcoded 5' primer served in a second PCR lasting 7 to 11 cycles. A template-switch adaptor that had 12 random nucleotides put a tag on each cDNA molecule. In TCRdb, the 5' RACE reads were re-called with MiXCR into one record per CDR3 protein. The sample includes hundreds of thousands of distinct CDR3 sequences, approximately 50% seen only once; the top ten take approximately 37%. This clonotype was observed once. The antigen is unknown. A read error may produce the germline difference seen at one junction end. Total RNA extracted from each sample amounted to at least 6 micrograms.

The source of this sequence is a man in his sixties in good health. Material: blood. The chain links TRBV5-1 to TRBJ2-5; 8 nucleotides match TRBD2. The CDR3 DNA sequence: TGCGCCAGCAGCTTGGGGGGGGCGACTAGCGCCCTTCCACAAGAGATCCAGTACTTC. Translated: CASSLGGATSALPQEIQYF.